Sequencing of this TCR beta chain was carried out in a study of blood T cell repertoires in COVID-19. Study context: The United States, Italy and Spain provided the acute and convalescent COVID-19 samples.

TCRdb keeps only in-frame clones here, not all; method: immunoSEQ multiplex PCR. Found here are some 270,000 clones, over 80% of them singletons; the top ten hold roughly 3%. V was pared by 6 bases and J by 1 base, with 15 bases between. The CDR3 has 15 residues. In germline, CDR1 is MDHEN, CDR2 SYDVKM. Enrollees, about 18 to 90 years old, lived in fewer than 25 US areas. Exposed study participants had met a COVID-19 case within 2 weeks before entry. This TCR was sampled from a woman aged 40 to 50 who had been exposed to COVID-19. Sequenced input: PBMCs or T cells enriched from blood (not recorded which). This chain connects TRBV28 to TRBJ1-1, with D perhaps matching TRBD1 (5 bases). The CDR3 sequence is CASRLYGGGNTEAFF. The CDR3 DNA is TGTGCCAGCAGACTCTACGGGGGGGGGAACACTGAAGCTTTCTTT. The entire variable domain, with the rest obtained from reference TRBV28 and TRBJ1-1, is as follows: DVKVTQSSRYLVKRTGEKVFLECVQDMDHENMFWYRQDPGLGLRLIYFSYDVKMKEKGDIPEGYSVSREKKERFSLILESASTNQTSMYLCASRLYGGGNTEAFFGQGTRLTVV.